The 24 T cell receptor beta chains reported below all come from one sample, sequenced in a study of T-cell memory formation after mild COVID-19. A single record per CDR3 protein comes from TCRdb applying MiXCR to the 5' RACE reads. The repertoire includes 180,000 or so distinct CDR3 sequences, more than 15% of them detected once, and approximately 2% sits in the top ten. Sequenced material: PBMCs or a T cell subset sorted from them (not recorded which). These receptors all come from an adult woman who had mild COVID-19 (a few samples of this study predate the infection). Cell type and time point are not known.

This clonotype was observed a few times. This chain joins TRBV15 and TRBJ2-5; D tentatively reads TRBD1 or TRBD2 (5 bases each). Germline CDR1 and CDR2: LNHNV and YYDKDF (reference sequence). There are 13 residues in the CDR3. The V end lost 6 bases, the J end lost 5 bases, and 13 bases lay between the germline ends. The CDR3 DNA follows: TGTGCCACCAGGTGGGACCTGGGGGAGACCCAGTACTTC. Amino acids: CATRWDLGETQYF.

The chain joins TRBV7-9 to TRBJ2-5, with 8 bases aligning to TRBD2. The CDR3 spans 17 residues. Germline V gene data show CDR1 as SEHNR and CDR2 as FQNEAQ (reference sequence). Unmatched junction bases numbered 8, after V lost 1 base and J lost 1 base. The CDR3 DNA sequence: TGTGCCAGCAGCTTAGAGTGGCTAGCGGGTGGCCAAGAGACCCAGTACTTC. Amino acids: CASSLEWLAGGQETQYF.

This clonotype was picked up a small number of times. The chain is built from TRBV24-1 and TRBJ2-1; a possible D gene is TRBD2 (5 bases). Trimming took off 4 bases at V and 4 bases at J, with 13 bases between the two ends. The CDR3 sequence is 15 residues long. Germline-derived CDR1 and CDR2 are KGHDR and SFDVKD. CDR3: CATSDPPTGYNEQFF. Here the CDR3 DNA reads TGTGCCACCAGTGACCCCCCGACGGGGTACAATGAGCAGTTCTTC.

Many counts were recorded for this clonotype. CDR3 DNA: TGTGCCAGCAGGACTAGCGGGTTCACAGATACGCAGTATTTT. Translated, it gives CASRTSGFTDTQYF. The rearrangement joins TRBV6-6 to TRBJ2-3; 10 positions agree with TRBD2. This CDR3 has 14 residues. V was clipped by 6 bases and J by 2 bases; unmatched bases: 2. Germline CDR1 is MNHNY and CDR2 is SVGAGI (reference sequence).

This clonotype has just a few counts. The gene calls are TRBV29-1 and TRBJ1-2, with D possibly TRBD1 on 5 matching bases. The CDR3 totals 15 residues. V dropped 2 bases and J dropped 6 bases, with 19 bases sitting between them. Germline V gene data show CDR1 as SQVTM and CDR2 as ANQGSEA. The DNA of the CDR3 is TGCAGCGTTGAAAAGCGCACGGGGCTCCAGGATGGCTACACCTTC. Its translation: CSVEKRTGLQDGYTF. The entire variable domain, with the rest obtained from reference TRBV29-1 and TRBJ1-2, is as follows: SAVISQKPSRDICQRGTSLTIQCQVDSQVTMMFWYRQQPGQSLTLIATANQGSEATYESGFVIDKFPISRPNLTFSTLTVSNMSPEDSSIYLCSVEKRTGLQDGYTFGSGTRLTVV.

V is TRBV7-3 and J is TRBJ2-1, with 12 nucleotides matching TRBD2. V lost 1 base, J lost 8 bases, and 3 bases stayed unmatched. CDR1 is SGHTA, CDR2 FQGTGA, per germline. The CDR3 is 15 residues long. Here the CDR3 DNA reads TGTGCCAGCAGCTTAAGACTAGCGGGAGTTGATGAGCAGTTCTTC. Encoded protein: CASSLRLAGVDEQFF.

The chain couples TRBV3-1 to TRBJ1-1; D gene unclear. Trimming removed 2 bases at V and 6 bases at J, with 13 bases between. Germline values: CDR1 LGHDT, CDR2 YNNKEL (reference sequence). CDR3 length equals 14 residues. CDR3 nucleotide sequence: TGTGCCAGCAGCCAATACATCGGGTACTCTGAAGCTTTCTTT. Its protein is CASSQYIGYSEAFF.

Only a few counts were recorded for this clonotype. CDR3 DNA sequence: TGTGCCAGCAGCCCCCCACTAGCGGGAGAGTCGGGTGAGCAGTTCTTC. This gives the protein CASSPPLAGESGEQFF. V and J are TRBV9 and TRBJ2-1; 11 bases are shared with TRBD2. This CDR3 comprises 16 residues. V lost 4 bases, J lost 9 bases, and 12 bases stayed unmatched. In germline, CDR1 is SGDLS, CDR2 YYNGEE.

This chain uses TRBV12-3 or TRBV12-4 with TRBJ2-3; 8 positions agree with TRBD2. The CDR3 extends over 18 amino acids. With V trimmed by 6 bases and J by 5 bases, 19 bases remained unmatched. CDR3 sequence (DNA): TGTGCCAGCAGGCTGGTCCCCGGCGGGGGGCCGATATTAGATACGCAGTATTTT. Translating gives CASRLVPGGGPILDTQYF.

V usage is TRBV23-1 and J usage is TRBJ1-5, with TRBD1 matching over 9 bases. TRBV23-1 is reported as an ORF; its role is uncertain. The CDR3 extends over 15 amino acids. The V gene end was trimmed by 2 bases and the J gene end by 4 bases; junction bases not matched to a gene: 3. The CDR3 DNA follows: TGCGCCAGCAGTCAAGGGGACAGGGTAAATCAGCCCCAGCATTTT. Its translation is CASSQGDRVNQPQHF.

This clonotype was found a few times. The J gene is TRBJ1-1, the V gene TRBV20-1, with TRBD1 identical over 8 bases. The germline CDR1 and CDR2 sequences are DFQATT and SNEGSKA (reference sequence). This CDR3 spans 13 amino acids. The V segment lost 6 bases and the J segment 0 bases; nucleotides outside the gene matches: 3. The CDR3 loop reads CSAGTGMNTEAFF. The CDR3, as DNA: TGCAGTGCGGGGACAGGTATGAACACTGAAGCTTTCTTT.

This clonotype was counted only a few times. The chain recombines TRBV3-1 with TRBJ2-5; TRBD2 matches at 11 bases. The CDR3 is 18 residues long. Germline-derived CDR1 and CDR2 are LGHDT and YNNKEL (reference sequence). V gave up 3 bases and J gave up 5 bases; unmatched junction bases: 14. The CDR3 loop reads CASSHGLAGGSVRETQYF. For the CDR3, the DNA is TGTGCCAGCAGCCACGGATTAGCGGGGGGGAGCGTGAGGGAGACCCAGTACTTC.

This clonotype was seen more than once but under ten times. J is TRBJ2-2 and V is TRBV30, with D tentatively TRBD1 or TRBD2 (5 bases each). CDR1 is GTSNPN and CDR2 is SVGIG in the germline V gene (reference sequence). The V end was cut by 5 bases, the J end by 1 base, with 11 bases between. This CDR3 has 14 amino acids. Here the CDR3 reads CAWPGQKNTGELFF. CDR3 nucleotide sequence: TGTGCCTGGCCGGGGCAGAAGAACACCGGGGAGCTGTTTTTT.

This clonotype was seen a few times. V gene TRBV3-1 combines with J gene TRBJ1-5; D is possibly TRBD1 (5 bases). The CDR3 is 13 residues long. Germline V CDR1 and CDR2: LGHDT, YNNKEL (reference sequence). V was shortened by 4 bases and J by 3 bases, with 7 bases between the two germline ends. CDR3 nucleotides: TGTGCCAGCAGCCCGGGACCCAATCAGCCCCAGCATTTT. Translating it yields CASSPGPNQPQHF.

The chain links TRBV7-9 to TRBJ2-3, with 7 bases that match TRBD2. The germline gives CDR1 SEHNR, CDR2 FQNEAQ (reference sequence). The CDR3 spans 15 residues. Unmatched junction bases numbered 9, after V lost 5 bases and J lost 4 bases. The CDR3 nucleotides read TGTGCCAGCAGCCCCGGCGGGAGATCCGCAGATACGCAGTATTTT. Translation: CASSPGGRSADTQYF.

This clonotype came up a few times. The chain uses TRBV18 and TRBJ2-2; possible D gene TRBD2, 6 bases. CDR1 KGHSH and CDR2 LQKENI come from the germline V gene. The CDR3 loop spans 15 amino acids. V was clipped by 6 bases and J by 6 bases, with 17 bases between them. CDR3 residues: CASSNWDSSPGELFF. The CDR3 bases are TGTGCCAGCTCCAATTGGGACTCCTCCCCCGGGGAGCTGTTTTTT.

In this sample, this clonotype turned up a few times. V usage is TRBV5-1 and J usage is TRBJ2-1; D is unresolved. The ends were cut back, 4 bases at V and 0 bases at J, with 14 bases in the middle. Germline V CDR1 and CDR2: SGHRS, YFSETQ. CDR3 length: 16 amino acids. The CDR3 sequence is CASSLGIGSSYNEQFF. The CDR3 region has the DNA TGCGCCAGCAGCCTGGGTATAGGGTCCTCCTACAATGAGCAGTTCTTC.

This clonotype was picked up a small number of times. The rearrangement joins TRBV7-8 to TRBJ2-1; D possibly corresponds to TRBD2 (6 bases). V was trimmed by 1 base and J by 0 bases, leaving 13 bases between them. This CDR3 region has 17 residues. The germline CDR1 and CDR2 sequences are SGHVS and FQNEAQ. The CDR3 here is CASSLEVAASSYNEQFF. The CDR3 nucleotides read TGTGCCAGCAGCTTAGAGGTAGCGGCCTCCTCCTACAATGAGCAGTTCTTC.

J is TRBJ2-3 and V is TRBV29-1, with 12 nucleotides matching TRBD2. The CDR3 runs to 15 residues. Germline V gene data show CDR1 as SQVTM and CDR2 as ANQGSEA. Losses at the gene ends were 7 bases for V and 2 bases for J; bases not matched to a gene: 7. CDR3 in amino acids: CSATRTSGNTDTQYF. The CDR3 DNA reads as TGCAGCGCCACGAGGACTAGCGGGAACACAGATACGCAGTATTTT.

This clonotype was picked up a small number of times. This chain uses TRBV7-2 with TRBJ2-3; D is unclear. V lost 1 base and J 7 bases, leaving 9 bases between the germline ends. In germline, CDR1 is SGHTA, CDR2 FQGNSA. CDR3 length: 13 amino acids. CDR3 DNA sequence: TGTGCCAGCAGCTTAGAGAAGGGAAATACGCAGTATTTT. Protein sequence: CASSLEKGNTQYF.

The V gene is TRBV12-3 or TRBV12-4, the J gene TRBJ2-7; TRBD2 matches 7 bases. V lost 5 bases and J lost 3; bases outside the gene matches: 7. The CDR3 is 14 amino acids. The CDR3 bases are TGTGCCAGCAGTGGGAGGGGACTCAGCTACGAGCAGTACTTC. Its translation is CASSGRGLSYEQYF.

This clonotype was seen only a few times. The V call is TRBV12-3 or TRBV12-4, the J call TRBJ2-5; D possibly corresponds to TRBD2 (6 bases). Between the trimmed V and J ends, which lost 4 bases and 1 base, there was a span of 7 bases. This CDR3 is built from 13 residues. The CDR3 region has the DNA TGTGCCAGCAGTTGGGGGGTCCAAGAGACCCAGTACTTC. Its translation: CASSWGVQETQYF.

The DNA for the CDR3 is TGTGCCAGCAGCAAAGGACGCCGATCCTACGAGCAGTACTTC. Residues: CASSKGRRSYEQYF. The V and J genes are TRBV5-8 and TRBJ2-7; D is unclear. The germline CDR1 and CDR2 sequences are SGHTS and YDEGEE. Trimming stripped 4 bases from V and 1 base from J, with 12 bases between. CDR3 length: 14 residues.

In its sample, this clonotype was seen many times. The chain couples TRBV20-1 to TRBJ2-7; 8 bases agree with TRBD2. The CDR3 is 17 amino acids. In germline, CDR1 is DFQATT, CDR2 SNEGSKA (reference sequence). V lost 1 base to trimming and J lost 1 base; unmatched junction nucleotides: 12. The DNA of the CDR3 is TGCAGTGCTAGAGTGAATGAAGTTACTAGCGGATCCTACGAGCAGTACTTC. Translating gives CSARVNEVTSGSYEQYF.